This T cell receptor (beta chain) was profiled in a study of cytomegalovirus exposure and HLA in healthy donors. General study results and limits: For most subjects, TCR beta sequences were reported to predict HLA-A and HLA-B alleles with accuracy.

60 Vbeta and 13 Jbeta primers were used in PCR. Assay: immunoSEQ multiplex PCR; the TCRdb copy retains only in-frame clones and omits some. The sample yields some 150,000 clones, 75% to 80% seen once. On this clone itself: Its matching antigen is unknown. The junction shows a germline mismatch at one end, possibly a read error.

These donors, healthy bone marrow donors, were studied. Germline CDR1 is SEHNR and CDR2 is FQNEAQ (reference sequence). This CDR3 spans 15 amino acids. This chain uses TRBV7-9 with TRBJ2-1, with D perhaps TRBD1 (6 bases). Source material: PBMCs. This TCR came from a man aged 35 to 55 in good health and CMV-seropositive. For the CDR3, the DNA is TGTGCCAGCAGCTTCGTACTGGGACAAGACAACGAGCAGTTCTTC. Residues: CASSFVLGQDNEQFF.